This TCR beta chain was identified during a study of T cells in localized non-small cell lung cancer. Study-wide results and limits: Longer overall survival was seen with higher T cell density measured in blood. Without multi-region sequencing, intratumor heterogeneity could not be excluded. Uninvolved adjacent lung showed peak T cell clonality, exceeding tumor. A median about 56 of the top 100 tumor clones appeared in adjacent lung.

Method: immunoSEQ multiplex PCR; TCRdb's copy keeps in-frame clones and lacks some. The sample includes around 54,000 clones, about nine tenths seen only once; the top ten take 18%. On this clone itself: Its antigen is undetermined.

Trimming pared 6 bases from V and 7 bases from J, leaving 10 bases between. Germline V gives CDR1 SNHLY, CDR2 FYNNEI. The CDR3 totals 11 residues. This clonotype was sampled from a male donor older than 55 with stage III squamous cell lung carcinoma. V usage is TRBV2 and J usage is TRBJ2-7; D remains ambiguous. Source: peripheral blood, taken before any cancer treatment. The CDR3 spells CASSQGLEQYF. The CDR3 DNA sequence: TGTGCCAGCAGCCAAGGGTTGGAGCAGTACTTC.